This TCR beta chain was observed in a study of T cells after posttransplantation cyclophosphamide. Overall study results and limits: Later post-transplant blood repertoires were often dominated by donor CD8+ memory clones.

As concerns this clone: Antigen specificity is unknown.

CDR3 length equals 13 residues. Germline CDR1 reads ENHRY; CDR2 reads SYGVKD. Trimming cost V 4 bases and J 1 base, with 7 bases left between them. Clones were read by immunoSEQ multiplex PCR, and TCRdb kept only the in-frame ones, dropping some. The table includes about 28,000 clones, about nine tenths detected once. The material sequenced was PBMCs. The gene calls are TRBV10-3 and TRBJ1-1; D is ambiguous. The TCR originated in a man aged 50-59 years. CDR3 in DNA: TGTGCCATCAGTGGCGGGGAGAACACTGAAGCTTTCTTT. Residues: CAISGGENTEAFF.